The T cell receptor (beta chain) described here comes from a study of beta chain features in type 1 diabetes. Expressed TCRB transcripts were sequenced after all isolated RNA was converted to cDNA. TCRdb's table, derived via immunoSEQ multiplex PCR, lists solely in-frame clones and lacks some. The sample holds 160,000 or so clones; about 9.8% are singletons and the top ten take over 2%. This clone has at least ten counts. V lost 3 bases and J 1 base, leaving 11 bases between the germline ends. Germline loops: CDR1 SQVTM, CDR2 ANQGSEA. This CDR3 comprises 14 residues. Sequencing was carried out using central memory CD4+ T cells from blood. This chain joins TRBV29-1 and TRBJ2-3; TRBD2 is a possible D gene (7 bases). This TCR was recovered from a woman aged 18-29 years in good health. DNA for the CDR3: TGCAGCGTTGACCGGGGGGCCGGCACAGATACGCAGTATTTT. It is translated as CSVDRGAGTDTQYF.